These 9 T cell receptor beta chains were all obtained from the same sample, sequenced in a study of control samples from healthy donors and cancer patients. Data came from immunoSEQ multiplex PCR; TCRdb stores just in-frame clones and leaves some out. The top ten clones hold about 3.4% of a sample with roughly 130,000 clones, around nine tenths of them seen once. Sequencing used blood. All receptors come from a man aged 45 to 65 in good health.

The rearrangement links TRBV6-4 to TRBJ2-2; D gene uncertain. The V and J ends lost 3 bases and 3 bases respectively, with 8 bases between them. Germline CDR1 is MRHNA and CDR2 is SNTAGT. The CDR3 is made up of 14 amino acids. This CDR3 reads CASSEWVDTGELFF. The CDR3 DNA is TGTGCCAGCAGTGAGTGGGTGGACACCGGGGAGCTGTTTTTT.

This chain links TRBV9 with TRBJ2-3; 7 bases align to TRBD2. The CDR3 extends over 16 amino acids. The V gene's germline CDR1 is SGDLS and CDR2 YYNGEE. Trimming cost V 0 bases and J 2 bases; bases outside gene matches: 6. In DNA, the CDR3 is TGTGCCAGCAGCGTAGGAGGGAGGGGTCCCACAGATACGCAGTATTTT. This encodes CASSVGGRGPTDTQYF.

The chain joins TRBV6-5 to TRBJ2-6; D may be TRBD2 (7 bases). This CDR3 region has 15 residues. The germline V and J ends were trimmed by 8 bases and 2 bases, with 13 bases remaining between them. Germline assignment: CDR1 MNHEY and CDR2 SVGAGI. CDR3 DNA sequence: TGTGCCAGCTTAGGGGGGGAGGCTGGGGCCAACGTCCTGACTTTC. Amino acids: CASLGGEAGANVLTF.

This clone was detected a few times. J is TRBJ2-2 and V is TRBV20-1; 7 bases are shared with TRBD1. Germline CDR1 and CDR2: DFQATT and SNEGSKA (reference sequence). The CDR3 consists of 13 residues. With V trimmed by 3 bases and J by 4 bases, 2 bases remained unmatched. CDR3 amino acids: CSASGQVTGELFF. The DNA of the CDR3 is TGCAGTGCTAGTGGACAGGTCACCGGGGAGCTGTTTTTT.

The count of this clone is one. This chain joins TRBV3-1 (or the pseudogene TRBV3-2) and TRBJ2-4; tentatively, D is TRBD1 (6 bases). This CDR3 is built from 14 residues. The germline gives CDR1 LGHDT, CDR2 YNNKEL (reference sequence). Trimming took off 4 bases at V and 9 bases at J, with 16 bases between the two ends. The CDR3 bases are TGTGCCAGCAGCCCCAGGGGCCTCGAAACCATTCAGTACTTC. It specifies CASSPRGLETIQYF.

This chain connects TRBV20-1 to TRBJ2-7; D remains ambiguous. Between the trimmed V and J ends, which lost 3 bases and 5 bases, there was a span of 17 bases. CDR1 is DFQATT and CDR2 is SNEGSKA in the germline V gene (reference sequence). This CDR3 is 14 amino acids long. CDR3 DNA: TGCAGTGCTAGTTCAGTGGTGAAGCGCCACGAGCAGTACTTC. This sequence encodes CSASSVVKRHEQYF.

This chain connects TRBV11-2 to TRBJ2-5, with D unclear. Trimming stripped 0 bases from V and 3 bases from J, with 11 bases between. Germline V gives CDR1 SGHAT, CDR2 FQNNGV. The CDR3 loop spans 15 amino acids. The chain's CDR3 is CASSLDPAPKETQYF. The CDR3 bases are TGTGCCAGCAGCTTAGATCCGGCACCGAAAGAGACCCAGTACTTC.

In its sample, this clone was seen once. V usage is TRBV4-2 and J usage is TRBJ2-1; 11 nucleotides match TRBD1. Looked up from germline, CDR1 is LGHNA and CDR2 is YNFKEQ. This CDR3 comprises 16 residues. The V and J ends lost 2 bases and 7 bases, in that order; junction bases with no gene match: 7. CDR3 nucleotide sequence: TGTGCCAGCAGCCAATGGACAGGGGGCCGGGAAAATGAGCAGTTCTTC. Translating gives CASSQWTGGRENEQFF.

The chain couples TRBV20-1 to TRBJ2-3; no definite D call. Germline V gene lookup returns CDR1 DFQATT and CDR2 SNEGSKA (reference sequence). Trimming removed 3 bases from V and 1 base from J, with 17 bases in between. CDR3 length: 16 amino acids. The CDR3 nucleotides read TGCAGTGCTAGTCTCGGTAGCCCTCATGGCACAGATACGCAGTATTTT. As protein: CSASLGSPHGTDTQYF.